The next 20 T cell receptor beta chains were all read from a single sample in a study of cytomegalovirus exposure and HLA in healthy donors. PCR involved 60 Vbeta and 13 Jbeta primers. Sequencing used immunoSEQ multiplex PCR; TCRdb keeps in-frame clones, though not all of them. Of approximately 120,000 clones in the sample, 80% to 85% were seen once. The material sequenced was PBMCs. The source of these receptors is a woman aged 25 to 39 in good health and CMV-seronegative.

The V gene is TRBV9, the J gene TRBJ2-1, with 11 bases matching TRBD2. Germline V gene lookup returns CDR1 SGDLS and CDR2 YYNGEE. With 3 bases clipped from V and 7 bases from J, the junction kept 6 bases outside the gene matches. The CDR3 has 15 amino acids. Here the CDR3 DNA reads TGTGCCAGCAGCGCCGGGACTAGCGGACCAAATGAGCAGTTCTTC. It encodes CASSAGTSGPNEQFF.

This chain links TRBV5-1 with TRBJ2-3; D remains ambiguous. The CDR3 sequence is 13 residues long. Germline CDR1 is SGHRS and CDR2 is YFSETQ. The V and J ends lost 1 base and 0 bases respectively, with 3 bases between them. The CDR3 DNA sequence: TGCGCCAGCAGCTTGCAGAGCACAGATACGCAGTATTTT. It translates to CASSLQSTDTQYF.

CDR3 DNA: TGTGCCAGCAGCCTCGAACAGGGCTACGAGCAGTACTTC. Its protein product is CASSLEQGYEQYF. The genes are TRBV6-1 and TRBJ2-7; maybe TRBD1 (6 bases). V dropped 6 bases and J dropped 3 bases, with 12 bases sitting between them. This CDR3 has 13 amino acids. Germline CDR1 is MNHNS and CDR2 is SASEGT.

The J gene is TRBJ2-1, the V gene TRBV28; 11 bases match TRBD2. CDR3 size: 16 residues. With 1 base clipped from V and 9 bases from J, the junction kept 8 bases outside the gene matches. Germline assignment: CDR1 MDHEN and CDR2 SYDVKM. The CDR3 sequence: CASSLLVTSGSGEQFF. In DNA, the CDR3 is TGTGCCAGCAGTTTATTGGTCACTAGCGGGAGTGGTGAGCAGTTCTTC.

This clone was recorded once. The chain carries TRBV19 and TRBJ2-1; 9 bases agree with TRBD1. V dropped 2 bases and J dropped 7; count of bases not matched to a gene: 6. This CDR3 region has 15 residues. Germline values: CDR1 LNHDA, CDR2 SQIVND (reference sequence). The CDR3: CASSITGQGLNEQFF. The CDR3 coding sequence is TGTGCCAGTAGTATAACGGGACAGGGTCTAAATGAGCAGTTCTTC.

The chain recombines TRBV15 with TRBJ2-1; tentative D call: TRBD2 (6 bases). V dropped 1 base and J dropped 0 bases, with 10 bases sitting between them. The CDR3 runs 16 residues. Germline CDR1 LNHNV, CDR2 YYDKDF (reference sequence). The CDR3 sequence: CATSRGRGSSYNEQFF. The CDR3 DNA is TGTGCCACCAGCAGAGGGCGGGGAAGCTCCTACAATGAGCAGTTCTTC. The whole variable domain, filled in from reference TRBV15 and TRBJ2-1, reads DAMVIQNPRYQVTQFGKPVTLSCSQTLNHNVMYWYQQKSSQAPKLLFHYYDKDFNNEADTPDNFQSRRPNTSFCFLDIRSPGLGDTAMYLCATSRGRGSSYNEQFFGPGTRLTVL.

J is TRBJ2-7 and V is TRBV6-5; possible D gene TRBD1, 5 bases. Germline V gene sequence: CDR1 MNHEY, CDR2 SVGAGI. Deletions cut 2 bases from V and 0 bases from J, with 14 bases between. This CDR3 has 16 amino acids. CDR3 loop: CASSYDVVQASYEQYF. CDR3 DNA sequence: TGTGCCAGCAGTTACGACGTTGTACAGGCCTCCTACGAGCAGTACTTC.

V gene TRBV29-1 combines with J gene TRBJ1-2; D gene unclear. Germline CDR1 reads SQVTM; CDR2 reads ANQGSEA. The CDR3 covers 14 residues. The V gene lost 0 bases and the J gene lost 7 bases, with 15 bases spanning the gap. The CDR3 is CSVEEASAQFGYTF. CDR3 nucleotide sequence: TGCAGCGTTGAAGAGGCATCAGCACAGTTTGGCTACACCTTC.

Comment on this clone: Mismatch with germline at one junction end may stem from a read error. V usage is TRBV18 and J usage is TRBJ2-3; D is unclear. Germline CDR1 and CDR2: KGHSH and LQKENI. This CDR3 contains 11 residues. This CDR3 is CASSPEDTQYF. DNA for the CDR3: TGTGCCAGCTCACCAGAAGATACACAGTATTTT.

The chain recombines TRBV18 with TRBJ1-5; D is perhaps TRBD1 (5 bases). The CDR3 runs 15 residues. Trimming stripped 0 bases from V and 4 bases from J, with 10 bases between. The V gene's germline CDR1 is KGHSH and CDR2 LQKENI. Written as DNA, the CDR3 is TGTGCCAGCTCACCACCCACAGGTGGAAATCAGCCCCAGCATTTT. Translating gives CASSPPTGGNQPQHF.

This rearrangement joins TRBV19 to TRBJ2-7, with TRBD2 matching 7 bases. CDR1 is LNHDA and CDR2 is SQIVND in the germline V gene (reference sequence). V shed 6 bases, J shed 1 base, and the junction held 6 bases outside the gene matches. The CDR3 runs 14 residues. The CDR3 DNA is TGTGCCAGTAGATCCCAGCGGGGTTCCTACGAGCAGTACTTC. This translates into CASRSQRGSYEQYF.

The chain carries TRBV6-1 and TRBJ1-2, with D hard to call. The germline gives CDR1 MNHNS, CDR2 SASEGT. V was pared by 6 bases and J by 6 bases, with 11 bases between. The CDR3 is 12 amino acids. CDR3 coding DNA: TGTGCCAGCAGATATGGGAGGAATGGCTACACCTTC. Its protein product is CASRYGRNGYTF.

The V and J genes are TRBV7-9 and TRBJ2-3, with 16 bases that match TRBD2. Germline-derived CDR1 and CDR2 are SEHNR and FQNEAQ (reference sequence). The CDR3 totals 16 residues. Unmatched junction bases numbered 7, after V lost 5 bases and J lost 8 bases. CDR3 nucleotides: TGTGCCAGCAGCACGGGACTAGCGGGAGGGCCAGGTACGCAGTATTTT. It encodes CASSTGLAGGPGTQYF.

The chain carries TRBV7-9 and TRBJ2-1; TRBD2 is a possible D gene (5 bases). This CDR3 comprises 15 residues. Looked up from germline, CDR1 is SEHNR and CDR2 is FQNEAQ (reference sequence). Trimming left V 2 bases short and J 0 bases short, with 8 bases between. The CDR3 region has the DNA TGTGCCAGCAGCTTAACGGGAAACTCCTACAATGAGCAGTTCTTC. It translates to CASSLTGNSYNEQFF.

This chain connects TRBV29-1 to TRBJ2-7, with a possible D match to TRBD1 (7 bases). The V gene lost 7 bases and the J gene lost 7 bases, with 17 bases spanning the gap. Germline CDR1 and CDR2: SQVTM and ANQGSEA. The CDR3 is 12 amino acids. CDR3 coding DNA: TGCAGCGCTAGGCACTCAGGGGGGGAGCAGTACTTC. Residues: CSARHSGGEQYF.

The chain joins TRBV28 to TRBJ1-5; D possibly corresponds to TRBD1 (6 bases). Germline V lookup: CDR1 MDHEN, CDR2 SYDVKM. Deletions cut 1 base from V and 6 bases from J, with 22 bases between. The CDR3 has 18 amino acids. The CDR3 nucleotides read TGTGCCAGCAGTTTATTCGCCCGGGACACACTTTTCCGTCAGCCCCAGCATTTT. Residues: CASSLFARDTLFRQPQHF.

The chain carries TRBV9 and TRBJ2-2; tentatively, D is TRBD2 (6 bases). Germline V gene data show CDR1 as SGDLS and CDR2 as YYNGEE. The ends were cut back, 1 base at V and 4 bases at J, with 14 bases in the middle. The CDR3 loop spans 16 amino acids. CDR3 in DNA: TGTGCCAGCAGCGTATCATCACTAGCCCTCACCGGGGAGCTGTTTTTT. Encoded protein: CASSVSSLALTGELFF.

This clone was picked up one time. CDR3 sequence: CASSAGQGRNKQFF. The CDR3 coding sequence is TGCGCCAGCAGTGCTGGACAGGGGAGAAATAAGCAGTTCTTC. This chain joins TRBV10-1 and TRBJ2-1; 9 bases are a match to TRBD1. CDR1 WNHNN and CDR2 SYGVQD come from the germline V gene (reference sequence). The V segment lost 4 bases and the J segment 11 bases; nucleotides outside the gene matches: 9. CDR3 length: 14 residues.

The V gene is TRBV10-3, the J gene TRBJ2-2; 7 bases are a match to TRBD2. Trimming cost V 2 bases and J 4 bases; bases outside gene matches: 4. Germline values: CDR1 ENHRY, CDR2 SYGVKD. This CDR3 spans 15 amino acids. The CDR3 loop is CAISELTSSTGELFF. Written as DNA, the CDR3 is TGTGCCATCAGTGAGCTGACTAGCAGCACCGGGGAGCTGTTTTTT.

V usage is TRBV2 and J usage is TRBJ2-7; 8 positions match TRBD1. The V segment lost 4 bases and the J segment 6 bases; nucleotides outside the gene matches: 5. This CDR3 comprises 13 residues. Germline CDR1 SNHLY, CDR2 FYNNEI. CDR3 nucleotide sequence: TGTGCCAGCAGTGGAGGACAGGGATCCGAGCAGTACTTC. Translated, it gives CASSGGQGSEQYF.